This T cell receptor beta chain was captured by sequencing in a study of T cell changes during pregnancy in multiple sclerosis. The data were produced by immunoSEQ multiplex PCR, yet TCRdb's version contains in-frame clones alone and is incomplete. The data contain tens of thousands of clones, approximately 92% of them seen just once; the ten biggest clones take up 2.8%. The CDR3 spans 17 residues. With 3 bases removed from V and 1 base from J, the gap between germline ends came to 19 bases. CDR1 and CDR2 from the germline V gene are KGHSH and LQKENI. V usage is TRBV18 and J usage is TRBJ2-7; possible D gene TRBD1, 6 bases. The starting material was peripheral blood, obtained in the third trimester of pregnancy. The clonotype was recovered from a female donor in good health, enrolled as a control in a pregnancy study. The CDR3 spells CASSPPFLTGQSYEQYF. In DNA form, the CDR3 reads TGTGCCAGCTCACCCCCTTTTTTGACAGGACAGTCCTACGAGCAGTACTTC.